The clone carrying this T cell receptor (beta chain) has a count of ten or more. The CDR3 regions of TCR beta were amplified from RNA transcripts. The HTBI primer set drove a first-round RT-PCR of the TCR CDR3. Via MiXCR, TCRdb re-called the multiplex PCR reads, giving one row per CDR3 protein. The repertoire holds about 360,000 distinct CDR3 sequences, with over 10% as singletons. The record originates from a study of T cells in Graves' hyperthyroidism and ophthalmopathy. The CDR3 has 13 residues. Germline lookup yields CDR1 SGHAT and CDR2 FQDESV (reference sequence). The V and J ends lost 5 bases and 2 bases, in that order; junction bases with no gene match: 2.

V and J are TRBV11-1 and TRBJ2-7, with 8 nucleotides matching TRBD2. The sequenced material came from blood. The sequence derives from a woman younger than 35 with Graves' hyperthyroidism. In DNA, the CDR3 is TGTGCCAGCAGCCTGGGACTAGCCTACGAGCAGTACTTC. This gives the protein CASSLGLAYEQYF. Full variable domain (outside the CDR3, taken from reference TRBV11-1 and TRBJ2-7): EAEVAQSPRYKITEKSQAVAFWCDPISGHATLYWYRQILGQGPELLVQFQDESVVDDSQLPKDRFSAERLKGVDSTLKIQPAELGDSAMYLCASSLGLAYEQYFGPGTRLTVT.